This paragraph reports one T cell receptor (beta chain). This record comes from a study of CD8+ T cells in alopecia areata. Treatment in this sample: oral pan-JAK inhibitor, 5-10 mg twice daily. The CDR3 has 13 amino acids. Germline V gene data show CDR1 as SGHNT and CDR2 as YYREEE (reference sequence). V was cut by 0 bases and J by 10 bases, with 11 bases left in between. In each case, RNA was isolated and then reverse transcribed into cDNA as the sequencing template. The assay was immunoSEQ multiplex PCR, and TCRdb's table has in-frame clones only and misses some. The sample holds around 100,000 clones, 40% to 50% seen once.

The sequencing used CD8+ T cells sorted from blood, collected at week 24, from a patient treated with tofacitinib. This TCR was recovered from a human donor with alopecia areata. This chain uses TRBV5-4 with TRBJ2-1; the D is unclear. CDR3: CASSLGALGEQFF. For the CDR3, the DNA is TGTGCCAGCAGCTTGGGGGCCCTCGGCGAGCAGTTCTTC.